This T cell receptor (beta chain) emerged from a study of persistence of HIV-infected CD4 T cells. Study context: Donors were ART-treated; their CMV- and Gag-responding CD4+ T cells were isolated.

Comment on this clone: Its antigen is as yet unknown.

This was the immunoSEQ version 4 assay in survey mode. Profiled with immunoSEQ multiplex PCR; TCRdb holds only in-frame clones, not every one. The repertoire holds tens of thousands of clones, with around four fifths as singletons. V lost 4 bases, J lost 3 bases, and 15 bases lay in between. CDR3 size: 15 residues. Germline assignment: CDR1 LGHDT and CDR2 YNNKEL (reference sequence). The stimulus was an HIV-1 Gag 15-mer peptide pool, 0.9 to 1 ug/peptide/mL. Sorted nonresponding memory CD4+ T cells were CD40L-negative, CD69-negative, CD45RO-high. Anti-CD28/CD49d costimulation, CD40-blocking antibody and enfuvirtide were given to CD8-depleted PBMCs for 15 to 20 hours.

The chain carries TRBV3-1 (or the pseudogene TRBV3-2) and TRBJ1-2; tentatively, D is TRBD1 (6 bases). The sample was CD4+ T cells sorted from PBMCs after 18-hour stimulation, taken from a patient who received antiretroviral therapy. This sequence originates from an adult woman with HIV who was CMV-seropositive. CDR3 protein: CASSPRTASYYGYTF. The CDR3 bases are TGTGCCAGCAGCCCCCGGACAGCAAGTTACTATGGCTACACCTTC.